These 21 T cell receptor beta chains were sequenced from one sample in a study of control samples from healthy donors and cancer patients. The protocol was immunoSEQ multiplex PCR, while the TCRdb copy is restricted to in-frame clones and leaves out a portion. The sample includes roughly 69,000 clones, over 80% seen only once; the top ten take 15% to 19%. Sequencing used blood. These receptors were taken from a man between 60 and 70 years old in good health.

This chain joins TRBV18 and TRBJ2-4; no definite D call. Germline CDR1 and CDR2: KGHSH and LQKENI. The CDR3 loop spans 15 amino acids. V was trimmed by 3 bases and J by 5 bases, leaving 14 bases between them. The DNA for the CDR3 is TGTGCCAGCTCACCTAGCCCGGCCAGCCAAAACATTCAGTACTTC. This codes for CASSPSPASQNIQYF. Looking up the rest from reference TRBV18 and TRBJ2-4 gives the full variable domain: NAGVMQNPRHLVRRRGQEARLRCSPMKGHSHVYWYRQLPEEGLKFMVYLQKENIIDESGMPKERFSAEFPKEGPSILRIQQVVRGDSAAYFCASSPSPASQNIQYFGAGTRLSVL.

The CDR3 spells CASSLEGLHSLRSYNEQFF. The CDR3 DNA reads TGCGCCAGCAGCTTAGAGGGCCTCCACTCCTTACGCTCCTACAATGAGCAGTTCTTC. The rearrangement links TRBV5-1 to TRBJ2-1; D is possibly TRBD2 (5 bases). From germline, CDR1 is SGHRS and CDR2 YFSETQ. This CDR3 comprises 19 residues. V lost 2 bases and J 0 bases, leaving 21 bases between the germline ends.

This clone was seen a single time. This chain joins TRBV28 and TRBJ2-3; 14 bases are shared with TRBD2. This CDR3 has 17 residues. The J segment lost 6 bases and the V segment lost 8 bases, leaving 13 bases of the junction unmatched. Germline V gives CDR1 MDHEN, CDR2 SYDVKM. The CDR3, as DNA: TGTGCCAGCCCACCCTCGACTAGCGGGAGGGTAGGGGATACGCAGTATTTT. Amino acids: CASPPSTSGRVGDTQYF.

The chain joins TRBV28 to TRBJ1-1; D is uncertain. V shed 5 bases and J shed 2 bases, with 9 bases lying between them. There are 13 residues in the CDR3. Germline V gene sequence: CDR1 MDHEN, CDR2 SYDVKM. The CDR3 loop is CASSPHDNTEAFF. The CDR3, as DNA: TGTGCCAGCAGTCCTCATGACAACACTGAAGCTTTCTTT. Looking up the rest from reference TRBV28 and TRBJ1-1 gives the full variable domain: DVKVTQSSRYLVKRTGEKVFLECVQDMDHENMFWYRQDPGLGLRLIYFSYDVKMKEKGDIPEGYSVSREKKERFSLILESASTNQTSMYLCASSPHDNTEAFFGQGTRLTVV.

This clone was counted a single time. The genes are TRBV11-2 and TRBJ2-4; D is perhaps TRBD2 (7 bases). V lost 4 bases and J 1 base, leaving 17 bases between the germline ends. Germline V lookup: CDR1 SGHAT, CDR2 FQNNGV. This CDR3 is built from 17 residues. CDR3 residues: CASSSKRGGLAKNIQYF. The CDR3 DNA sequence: TGTGCCAGCAGCTCTAAAAGGGGGGGGCTGGCCAAAAACATTCAGTACTTC. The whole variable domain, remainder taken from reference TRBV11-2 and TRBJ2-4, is EAGVAQSPRYKIIEKRQSVAFWCNPISGHATLYWYQQILGQGPKLLIQFQNNGVVDDSQLPKDRFSAERLKGVDSTLKIQPAKLEDSAVYLCASSSKRGGLAKNIQYFGAGTRLSVL.

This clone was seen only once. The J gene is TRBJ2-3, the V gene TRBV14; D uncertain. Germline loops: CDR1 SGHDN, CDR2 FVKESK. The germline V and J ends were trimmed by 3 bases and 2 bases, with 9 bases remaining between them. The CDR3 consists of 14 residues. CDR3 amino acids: CASSQTPYTDTQYF. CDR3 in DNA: TGTGCCAGCAGCCAGACTCCCTACACAGATACGCAGTATTTT.

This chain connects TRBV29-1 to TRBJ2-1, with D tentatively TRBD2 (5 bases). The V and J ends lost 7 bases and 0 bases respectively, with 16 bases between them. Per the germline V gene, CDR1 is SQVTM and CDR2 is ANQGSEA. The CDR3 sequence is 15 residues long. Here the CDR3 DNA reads TGCAGCGCAGGACTTTTTCTGATCTCCTACAATGAGCAGTTCTTC. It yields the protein CSAGLFLISYNEQFF.

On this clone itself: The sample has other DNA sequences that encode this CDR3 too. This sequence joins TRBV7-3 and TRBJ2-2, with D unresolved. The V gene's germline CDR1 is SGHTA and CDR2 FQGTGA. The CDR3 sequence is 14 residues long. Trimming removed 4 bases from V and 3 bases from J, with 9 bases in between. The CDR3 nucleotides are TGTGCCAGCAGCTCCGCTAGTTACACCGGGGAGCTGTTTTTT. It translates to CASSSASYTGELFF.

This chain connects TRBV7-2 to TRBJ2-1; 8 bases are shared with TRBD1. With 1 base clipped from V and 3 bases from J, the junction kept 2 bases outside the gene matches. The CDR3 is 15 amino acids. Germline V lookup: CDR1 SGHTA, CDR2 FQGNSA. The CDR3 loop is CASSLGQGFYNEQFF. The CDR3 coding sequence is TGTGCCAGCAGCTTAGGACAGGGGTTCTACAATGAGCAGTTCTTC.

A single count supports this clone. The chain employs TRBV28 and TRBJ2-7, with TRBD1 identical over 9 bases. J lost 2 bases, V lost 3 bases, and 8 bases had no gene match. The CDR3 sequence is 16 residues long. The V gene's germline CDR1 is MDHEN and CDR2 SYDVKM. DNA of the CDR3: TGTGCCAGCAGTTTGCCCGGACAGGGGCCTACCTACGAGCAGTACTTC. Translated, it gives CASSLPGQGPTYEQYF.

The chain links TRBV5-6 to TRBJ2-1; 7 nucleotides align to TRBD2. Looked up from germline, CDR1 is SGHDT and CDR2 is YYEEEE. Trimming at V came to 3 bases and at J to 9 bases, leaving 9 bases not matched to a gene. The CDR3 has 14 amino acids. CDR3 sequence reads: CASSWGTNPGEQFF. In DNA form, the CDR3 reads TGTGCCAGCAGCTGGGGGACTAACCCAGGTGAGCAGTTCTTC.

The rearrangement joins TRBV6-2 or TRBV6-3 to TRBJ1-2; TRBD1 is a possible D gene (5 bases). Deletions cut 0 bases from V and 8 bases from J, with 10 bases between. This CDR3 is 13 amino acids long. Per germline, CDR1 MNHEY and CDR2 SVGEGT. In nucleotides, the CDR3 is TGTGCCAGCAGTTACTCTAGGGACTCGGGCTACACCTTC. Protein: CASSYSRDSGYTF.

The CDR3 spells CSAAWGSGRGQETQYF. The DNA for the CDR3 is TGCAGCGCCGCCTGGGGTAGCGGGAGAGGGCAAGAGACCCAGTACTTC. This sequence joins TRBV29-1 and TRBJ2-5; TRBD2 aligns across 9 bases. CDR3 length: 16 amino acids. V lost 7 bases and J lost 2; bases outside the gene matches: 14. The germline gives CDR1 SQVTM, CDR2 ANQGSEA.

Written as DNA, the CDR3 is TGTGCCACCAGTAGGAGGGGCGGTTTGGGAGAGACCCAGTACTTC. It translates to CATSRRGGLGETQYF. The V and J genes are TRBV24-1 and TRBJ2-5; D perhaps matches TRBD2 (6 bases). V lost 6 bases and J lost 4, with 17 bases in between. CDR1 KGHDR and CDR2 SFDVKD come from the germline V gene. The length of the CDR3 is 15 residues.

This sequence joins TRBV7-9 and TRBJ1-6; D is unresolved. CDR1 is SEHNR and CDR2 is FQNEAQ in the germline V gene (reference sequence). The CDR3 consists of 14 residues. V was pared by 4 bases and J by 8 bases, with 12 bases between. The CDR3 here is CASSSEGRYSPLHF. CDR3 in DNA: TGTGCCAGCAGCTCGGAGGGTCGGTATTCACCCCTCCACTTT. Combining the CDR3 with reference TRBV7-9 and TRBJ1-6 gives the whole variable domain DTGVSQNPRHKITKRGQNVTFRCDPISEHNRLYWYRQTLGQGPEFLTYFQNEAQLEKSRLLSDRFSAERPKGSFSTLEIQRTEQGDSAMYLCASSSEGRYSPLHFGNGTRLTVT.

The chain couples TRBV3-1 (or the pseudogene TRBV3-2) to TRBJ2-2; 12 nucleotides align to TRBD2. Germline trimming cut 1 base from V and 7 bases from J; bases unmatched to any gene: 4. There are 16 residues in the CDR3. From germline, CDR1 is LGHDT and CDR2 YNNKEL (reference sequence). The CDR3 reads CASSQGTSGNGGELFF. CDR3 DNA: TGTGCCAGCAGCCAAGGGACTAGCGGGAATGGCGGGGAGCTGTTTTTT.

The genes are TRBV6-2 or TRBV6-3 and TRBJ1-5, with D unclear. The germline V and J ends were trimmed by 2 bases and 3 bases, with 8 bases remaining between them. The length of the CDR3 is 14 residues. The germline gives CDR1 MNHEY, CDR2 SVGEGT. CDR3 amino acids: CASSYVSANQPQHF. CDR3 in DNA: TGTGCCAGCAGTTACGTGTCCGCCAATCAGCCCCAGCATTTT.

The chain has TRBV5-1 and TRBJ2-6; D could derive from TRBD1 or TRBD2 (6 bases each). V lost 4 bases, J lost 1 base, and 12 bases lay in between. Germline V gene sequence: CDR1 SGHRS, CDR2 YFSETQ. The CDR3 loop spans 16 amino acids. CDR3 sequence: CASSETGLSGANVLTF. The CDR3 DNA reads TGCGCCAGCAGCGAGACAGGACTATCTGGGGCCAACGTCCTGACTTTC.

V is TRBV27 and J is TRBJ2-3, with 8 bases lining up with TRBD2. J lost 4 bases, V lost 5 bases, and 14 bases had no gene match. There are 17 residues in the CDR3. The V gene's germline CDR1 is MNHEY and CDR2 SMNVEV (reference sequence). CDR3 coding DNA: TGTGCCAGCAGTCCACGAATAAGCGGGAGAACCCCAGATACGCAGTATTTT. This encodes CASSPRISGRTPDTQYF.

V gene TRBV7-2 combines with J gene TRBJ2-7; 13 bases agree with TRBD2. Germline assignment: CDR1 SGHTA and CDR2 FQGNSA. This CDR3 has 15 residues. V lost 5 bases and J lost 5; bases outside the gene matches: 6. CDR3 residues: CASSPTSGGGDEQYF. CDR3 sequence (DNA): TGTGCCAGCAGCCCCACTAGCGGGGGGGGAGACGAGCAGTACTTC.

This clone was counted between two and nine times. The DNA for the CDR3 is TGTGCCAGCAGTTGCGGGACAGGGGAAGATTCAAATCAGCCCCAGCATTTT. It codes for CASSCGTGEDSNQPQHF. The chain employs TRBV6-2 or TRBV6-3 and TRBJ1-5; 10 bases map to TRBD1. CDR1 is MNHEY and CDR2 is SVGEGT in the germline V gene. V lost 4 bases to trimming and J lost 4 bases; unmatched junction nucleotides: 10. This CDR3 is 17 amino acids long.